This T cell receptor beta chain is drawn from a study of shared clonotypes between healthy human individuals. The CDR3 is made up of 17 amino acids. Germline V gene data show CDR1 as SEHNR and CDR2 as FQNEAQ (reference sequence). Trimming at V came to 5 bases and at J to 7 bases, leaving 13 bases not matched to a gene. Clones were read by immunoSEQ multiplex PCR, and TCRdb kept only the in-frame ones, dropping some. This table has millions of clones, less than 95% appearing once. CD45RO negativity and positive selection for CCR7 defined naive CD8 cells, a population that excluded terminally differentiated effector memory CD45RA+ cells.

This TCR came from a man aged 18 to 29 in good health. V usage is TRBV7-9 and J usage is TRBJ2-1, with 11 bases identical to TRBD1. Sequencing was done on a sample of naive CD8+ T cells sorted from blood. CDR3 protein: CASSPPGQGAFVNEQFF. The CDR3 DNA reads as TGTGCCAGCAGCCCGCCCGGACAGGGGGCGTTCGTTAATGAGCAGTTCTTC.